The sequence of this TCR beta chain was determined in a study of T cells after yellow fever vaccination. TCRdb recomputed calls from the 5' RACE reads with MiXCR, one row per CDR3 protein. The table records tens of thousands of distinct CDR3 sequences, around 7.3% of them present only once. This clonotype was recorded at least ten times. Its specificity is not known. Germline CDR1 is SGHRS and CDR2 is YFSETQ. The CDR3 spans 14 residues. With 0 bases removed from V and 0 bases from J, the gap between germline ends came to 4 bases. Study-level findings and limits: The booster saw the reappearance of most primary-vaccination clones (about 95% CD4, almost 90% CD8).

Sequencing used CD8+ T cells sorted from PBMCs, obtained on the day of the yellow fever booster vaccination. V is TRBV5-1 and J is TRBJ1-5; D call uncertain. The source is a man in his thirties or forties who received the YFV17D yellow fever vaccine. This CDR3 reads CASSLDYSNQPQHF. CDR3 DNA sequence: TGCGCCAGCAGCTTGGATTATAGCAATCAGCCCCAGCATTTT.